One and the same sample provided the 24 T cell receptor beta chains below, sequenced in a study of blood T cell repertoires in COVID-19. The repertoire was sequenced with immunoSEQ multiplex PCR; TCRdb's copy has only in-frame clones and lacks some. The data show about 50,000 clones, with 84% seen just once and approximately 8.8% held by the top ten. Sequencing was done on a sample of peripheral blood. The receptors come from a man aged 60 to 69 with acute or convalescent COVID-19.

This chain links TRBV5-5 with TRBJ2-2, with 7 nucleotides matching TRBD1. The CDR3 runs to 16 residues. Trimming removed 5 bases from V and 0 bases from J; junction bases left unmatched: 7. Germline-derived CDR1 and CDR2 are SGHKS and YYEKEE (reference sequence). The CDR3 region has the DNA TGTGCCAGCAGACGATTGACAGGGTCGAACACCGGGGAGCTGTTTTTT. This gives the protein CASRRLTGSNTGELFF.

The chain recombines TRBV9 with TRBJ1-3, with D unresolved. The V end was cut by 0 bases, the J end by 1 base, with 8 bases between. Germline lookup yields CDR1 SGDLS and CDR2 YYNGEE. CDR3 length: 15 amino acids. CDR3 sequence: CASSVAPRSGNTIYF. As DNA, the CDR3 is TGTGCCAGCAGCGTAGCTCCCAGGTCTGGAAACACCATATATTTT.

This clone was recorded only once. The CDR3 DNA reads as TGTGCCAGCAGTTCGCCTAGAGGAGAGACCCAGTACTTC. It specifies CASSSPRGETQYF. The rearrangement links TRBV6-2 or TRBV6-3 to TRBJ2-5; no clear D gene. This CDR3 contains 13 residues. V was clipped by 4 bases and J by 4 bases, with 10 bases between them. CDR1 and CDR2 (germline): MNHEY, SVGEGT.

The chain links TRBV5-1 to TRBJ1-1; D gene unclear. The germline CDR1 and CDR2 sequences are SGHRS and YFSETQ. There are 14 residues in the CDR3. V gave up 2 bases and J gave up 5 bases, with 13 bases separating them. CDR3: CASSLAAGETEAFF. The CDR3 nucleotides are TGCGCCAGCAGCTTAGCGGCCGGGGAAACTGAAGCTTTCTTT.

In this sample, this clone turned up a few times. The chain links TRBV2 to TRBJ2-5; D uncertain. The CDR3 is made up of 14 amino acids. In germline, CDR1 is SNHLY, CDR2 FYNNEI. V lost 2 bases, J lost 6 bases, and 13 bases lay in between. The CDR3 sequence: CASSEMAVWQTQYF. DNA for the CDR3: TGTGCCAGCAGTGAAATGGCCGTCTGGCAGACCCAGTACTTC.

The chain uses TRBV15 and TRBJ2-1; D is uncertain. Trimming removed 1 base from V and 7 bases from J, with 5 bases in between. In germline, CDR1 is LNHNV, CDR2 YYDKDF (reference sequence). The CDR3 totals 12 residues. DNA of the CDR3: TGTGCCACCAGCAGAGGGCAGAATGAGCAGTTCTTC. It encodes CATSRGQNEQFF.

This chain links TRBV6-5 with TRBJ2-7, with D possibly being TRBD2 (6 bases). Between the trimmed V and J ends, which lost 5 bases and 7 bases, there was a span of 18 bases. CDR3 length: 14 residues. CDR1 MNHEY and CDR2 SVGAGI come from the germline V gene. Here the CDR3 reads CASSPWISAGEQYF. CDR3 bases: TGTGCCAGCAGTCCGTGGATCTCCGCGGGGGAGCAGTACTTC.

V and J are TRBV7-3 and TRBJ2-7; D is perhaps TRBD1 (7 bases). V was cut by 4 bases and J by 5 bases, with 18 bases left in between. The germline V gene has CDR1 SGHTA and CDR2 FQGTGA. CDR3 size: 15 residues. CDR3 region: CASSSGAGGQDEQYF. In DNA form, the CDR3 reads TGTGCCAGCAGCTCGGGGGCAGGGGGTCAGGACGAGCAGTACTTC.

CDR3 nucleotide sequence: TGTGCCAGCAGCTTCGGGGGGGCGAGTGAAAAACTGTTTTTT. Protein: CASSFGGASEKLFF. The J gene is TRBJ1-4, the V gene TRBV7-2, with D possibly matching TRBD1 (6 bases). The CDR3 runs 14 residues. Per the germline V gene, CDR1 is SGHTA and CDR2 is FQGNSA. With 3 bases removed from V and 7 bases from J, the gap between germline ends came to 12 bases.

This chain connects TRBV7-2 to TRBJ2-7; 12 bases map to TRBD2. The CDR3 spans 16 residues. The trim removed 4 bases at V and 3 bases at J, leaving 7 bases unmatched. Germline V gives CDR1 SGHTA, CDR2 FQGNSA. CDR3 sequence reads: CASSSRLAGEGYEQYF. The CDR3 DNA sequence: TGTGCCAGCAGCTCTCGACTAGCGGGGGAAGGCTACGAGCAGTACTTC. Together with reference TRBV7-2 and TRBJ2-7, the CDR3 gives the full variable domain: GAGVSQSPSNKVTEKGKDVELRCDPISGHTALYWYRQSLGQGLEFLIYFQGNSAPDKSGLPSDRFSAERTGGSVSTLTIQRTQQEDSAVYLCASSSRLAGEGYEQYFGPGTRLTVT.

This clone has only one observation. The chain is built from TRBV2 and TRBJ2-1; tentatively, D is TRBD1 (6 bases). The CDR3 is 15 amino acids. Per the germline V gene, CDR1 is SNHLY and CDR2 is FYNNEI. V was trimmed by 7 bases and J by 2 bases, leaving 15 bases between them. The CDR3 protein is CASIAGESTYNEQFF. The CDR3, as DNA: TGTGCCAGCATAGCAGGGGAATCCACCTACAATGAGCAGTTCTTC.

The gene calls are TRBV5-6 and TRBJ1-2; D gene uncertain. V was cut by 2 bases and J by 5 bases, with 13 bases left in between. The CDR3 is 14 amino acids. Germline CDR1 SGHDT, CDR2 YYEEEE. DNA of the CDR3: TGTGCCAGCAGCTTCATCCAGGCCACATATGGCTACACCTTC. This translates into CASSFIQATYGYTF.

This chain connects TRBV9 to TRBJ2-3; 8 nucleotides match TRBD1. The CDR3 is 16 amino acids. The V gene's germline CDR1 is SGDLS and CDR2 YYNGEE. The junction had 6 bases not matched to a gene; V was cut back by 1 base and J by 2 bases. The CDR3 here is CASSVLGQGYTDTQYF. The CDR3 nucleotides are TGTGCCAGCAGCGTATTAGGACAGGGATACACAGATACGCAGTATTTT.

This sequence joins TRBV24-1 and TRBJ1-5, with D possibly matching TRBD1 (6 bases). CDR1 is KGHDR and CDR2 is SFDVKD in the germline V gene. This CDR3 has 14 residues. V lost 3 bases to trimming and J lost 4 bases, with 9 bases between them. CDR3 bases: TGTGCCACCAGTGATCAGGACAGAAATCAGCCCCAGCATTTT. Translated, it gives CATSDQDRNQPQHF.

V and J are TRBV25-1 and TRBJ2-2, with unresolved D. Deletions cut 6 bases from V and 4 bases from J, with 3 bases between. Germline-derived CDR1 and CDR2 are MGHDK and SYGVNS. The CDR3 sequence is 11 residues long. The CDR3 sequence: CASRSTGELFF. The CDR3 DNA follows: TGTGCCAGCAGGAGCACCGGGGAGCTGTTTTTT.

About this clone itself: A read error is likely, as this CDR3 ends without the conserved phenylalanine or tryptophan. The rearrangement joins TRBV24-1 to TRBJ1-2; 7 nucleotides line up with TRBD1. With 4 bases clipped from V and 3 bases from J, the junction kept 4 bases outside the gene matches. CDR1 and CDR2 (germline): KGHDR, SFDVKD. The CDR3 covers 14 residues. CDR3 sequence: CATSDPDRYYGYTS. In DNA, the CDR3 is TGTGCCACCAGTGACCCGGACAGGTACTATGGCTACACCTCC.

The V gene is TRBV4-1, the J gene TRBJ1-2, with TRBD1 identical over 8 bases. Looked up from germline, CDR1 is MGHRA and CDR2 is YSYEKL. This CDR3 contains 19 residues. V lost 3 bases to trimming and J lost 2 bases; unmatched junction nucleotides: 17. In nucleotides, the CDR3 is TGCGCCAGCAGCCAGCTATTCACCCGGACAGGGAGGATGAACTATGGCTACACCTTC. This translates into CASSQLFTRTGRMNYGYTF.

The rearrangement links TRBV6-5 to TRBJ2-7; TRBD1 aligns across 9 bases. J lost 0 bases, V lost 6 bases, and 6 bases had no gene match. There are 15 residues in the CDR3. CDR1 and CDR2 from the germline V gene are MNHEY and SVGAGI. The CDR3 region has the DNA TGTGCCAGCAGAGGACAGGGGTCTTACTCCTACGAGCAGTACTTC. Amino acid sequence: CASRGQGSYSYEQYF.

This chain connects TRBV5-1 to TRBJ2-7, with D perhaps matching TRBD1 (5 bases). The CDR3 is 13 residues long. CDR1 and CDR2 (germline): SGHRS, YFSETQ. The V and J ends lost 2 bases and 1 base respectively, with 7 bases between them. This CDR3 is CASSFPGSYEQYF. Written as DNA, the CDR3 is TGCGCCAGCAGCTTCCCAGGGTCCTACGAGCAGTACTTC.

CDR3 sequence reads: CASSSAPGFTEAFF. Here the CDR3 DNA reads TGTGCCAGCAGTTCCGCTCCGGGTTTCACTGAAGCTTTCTTT. This chain links TRBV7-2 with TRBJ1-1; the D is unclear. Germline V lookup: CDR1 SGHTA, CDR2 FQGNSA. Trimming stripped 6 bases from V and 4 bases from J, with 15 bases between. This CDR3 region has 14 residues.

This chain joins TRBV7-3 and TRBJ2-1, with TRBD1 matching 10 bases. The CDR3 has 16 amino acids. The trim removed 0 bases at V and 6 bases at J, leaving 5 bases unmatched. Germline V gives CDR1 SGHTA, CDR2 FQGTGA. This chain's CDR3 is CASSLTGQGVGNEQFF. For the CDR3, the DNA is TGTGCCAGCAGCTTAACCGGACAGGGGGTCGGCAATGAGCAGTTCTTC.

V usage is TRBV7-9 and J usage is TRBJ2-7; 8 positions match TRBD1. Germline CDR1 SEHNR, CDR2 FQNEAQ (reference sequence). This CDR3 has 15 residues. The ends lost 6 bases at V and 3 bases at J; junction bases unmatched: 10. As DNA, the CDR3 is TGTGCCAGCAGTCACTACCGGGACAGGATCTACGAGCAGTACTTC. It specifies CASSHYRDRIYEQYF.

This chain connects TRBV19 to TRBJ1-1; possible D gene TRBD1, 6 bases. CDR1 and CDR2 (germline): LNHDA, SQIVND (reference sequence). This CDR3 has 15 amino acids. Trimming shortened V by 3 bases and J by 0 bases, and 11 bases separated the two germline ends. The DNA for the CDR3 is TGTGCCAGTAGTATGGGGAGACAGGTGAACACTGAAGCTTTCTTT. This encodes CASSMGRQVNTEAFF.

The chain is built from TRBV7-3 and TRBJ1-1, with a possible D match to TRBD1 (6 bases). The germline V and J ends were trimmed by 5 bases and 11 bases, with 18 bases remaining between them. The CDR3 is 13 residues long. The germline CDR1 and CDR2 sequences are SGHTA and FQGTGA. The chain's CDR3 is CASSPGQSLEAFF. The CDR3 nucleotides read TGTGCCAGCAGCCCAGGACAGAGCCTAGAGGCTTTCTTT.